Described below is a single T cell receptor beta chain sequence and its context. The antigen remains undetermined. The PCR was carried out with 60 Vbeta primers and 13 Jbeta primers. Clones were sequenced by immunoSEQ multiplex PCR, and TCRdb holds only the in-frame ones, with some missing. Of some 150,000 clones in the sample, 80% were seen once. Germline CDR1 reads SGHTA; CDR2 reads FQGNSA. Trimming at V came to 6 bases and at J to 8 bases, leaving 9 bases not matched to a gene. This CDR3 spans 13 amino acids. The data were obtained in a study of cytomegalovirus exposure and HLA in healthy donors. Regarding the study as a whole: Serostatus for CMV was the only available immune exposure information. Using a false discovery rate of 0.05, a later analysis showed that 15,000 to 20,000 TCR beta sequences were associated with HLA alleles.

V is TRBV7-2 and J is TRBJ1-2; 7 nucleotides line up with TRBD1. The sample consisted of PBMCs. This sequence was found in a man aged 35-49 years in good health and CMV-seropositive. The CDR3 loop reads CASSDRVSTGYTF. CDR3 in DNA: TGTGCCAGCAGTGACAGGGTATCGACGGGCTACACCTTC.